These T cell receptor beta chains were read from a single sample in a study of shared clonotypes between healthy human individuals. Method: immunoSEQ multiplex PCR; TCRdb's copy keeps in-frame clones and lacks some. In the table there are around 2.5 million clones, approximately 93% of which are singletons. Sequencing was performed on naive CD4+ T cells from PBMCs. Receptors originate from a man aged 18 to 30 in good health. Some clones in this sample may be carry-over from other donors' samples. Both conserved end residues are part of each CDR3. D genes are given only for firm matches. A clone size is listed for some rows: how often the clone was seen (once, few, many), or a class if it is expanded.

clone size,V gene,J gene,D gene,CDR3 protein,CDR3 DNA
NA,TRBV11-1,TRBJ1-2,NA,CASSFTGTNYGYTF,TGTGCCAGCAGCTTTACAGGGACAAACTATGGCTACACCTTC
once,TRBV28,TRBJ1-5,NA,CASAGGGSNQPQHF,TGTGCCAGCGCTGGGGGAGGGAGCAATCAGCCCCAGCATTTT
NA,TRBV9,TRBJ2-7,NA,CASSVVGNSYEQYF,TGTGCCAGCAGCGTAGTCGGGAACTCCTACGAGCAGTACTTC
NA,TRBV9,TRBJ1-3,NA,CASSSTTSGNTIYF,TGTGCCAGCAGTTCTACTACCTCTGGAAACACCATATATTTT
NA,TRBV7-2,TRBJ1-1,TRBD1,CASSLLGVGVTGVTEAFF,TGTGCCAGCAGCTTATTGGGAGTGGGAGTTACAGGGGTCACTGAAGCTTTCTTT
NA,TRBV30,TRBJ2-2,NA,CAWSKGQGPGELFF,TGTGCCTGGAGTAAGGGTCAGGGGCCGGGGGAGCTGTTTTTT
NA,TRBV6-5,TRBJ2-7,TRBD1,CASSLNGQGYEQYF,TGTGCCAGCAGTTTAAACGGACAGGGCTACGAGCAGTACTTC
NA,TRBV5-6,TRBJ1-5,TRBD1,CASSSTGNKVSYQPQHF,TGTGCCAGCAGCTCGACAGGGAATAAGGTGAGTTATCAGCCCCAGCATTTT
NA,TRBV19,TRBJ1-5,NA,CASSMAGSNQPQHF,TGTGCCAGTAGTATGGCAGGGAGCAATCAGCCCCAGCATTTT
NA,TRBV7-9,TRBJ1-1,NA,CASRPSLRQGNTEAFF,TGTGCCAGCAGACCTTCACTTCGGCAGGGGAACACTGAAGCTTTCTTT